The entry that follows covers one TCR beta chain sequence. This sample is drawn from a study of blood T cell repertoires in COVID-19. Per the study methods: Reference gene primers were amplified, and this amplification served to estimate nucleated cell counts. Here immunoSEQ multiplex PCR was the method, and the copy in TCRdb shows in-frame clones only, minus some. V and J calls plus clone size are reproduced from that table; the DNA served to infer D and trimming. The repertoire includes approximately 200,000 clones, approximately 90% of them detected once, and about 2.5% sits in the top ten. Germline V CDR1 and CDR2: SGHNT, YYREEE (reference sequence). Unmatched junction bases numbered 10, after V lost 5 bases and J lost 1 base. The CDR3 has 17 residues.

This receptor was obtained from a man aged 25-40 years with COVID-19, enrolled during active disease. The rearrangement uses TRBV5-4 and TRBJ1-2; 11 nucleotides agree with TRBD1. The sequenced material came from peripheral blood. The CDR3 coding sequence is TGTGCCAGCAGTCCCGCCCGGACAGGGGGCCGTAACTATGGCTACACCTTC. Residues: CASSPARTGGRNYGYTF.